This T cell receptor (beta chain) was identified during a study of shared clonotypes between healthy human individuals. The study's findings and limits: Generally, naive subsets came out with larger estimated richness than memory subsets.

Concerning this clone itself: What it recognizes is unknown.

Sequencing used immunoSEQ multiplex PCR; TCRdb keeps in-frame clones, though not all of them. This table has approximately 1.5 million clones, approximately 98% appearing once. Germline V gene data show CDR1 as SGHRS and CDR2 as YFSETQ. The CDR3 loop spans 15 amino acids. V was pared by 4 bases and J by 2 bases, with 6 bases of the junction left unmatched. This TCR came from a man aged 25-45 years in good health. This chain uses TRBV5-1 with TRBJ2-3; 8 bases match TRBD2. The sample comprised naive CD4+ T cells sorted from blood. Documented subset: CD45RA+ positively selected. The CDR3 loop reads CASSGVAGPTDTQYF. The CDR3 nucleotides are TGCGCCAGCAGCGGAGTAGCGGGACCCACAGATACGCAGTATTTT.